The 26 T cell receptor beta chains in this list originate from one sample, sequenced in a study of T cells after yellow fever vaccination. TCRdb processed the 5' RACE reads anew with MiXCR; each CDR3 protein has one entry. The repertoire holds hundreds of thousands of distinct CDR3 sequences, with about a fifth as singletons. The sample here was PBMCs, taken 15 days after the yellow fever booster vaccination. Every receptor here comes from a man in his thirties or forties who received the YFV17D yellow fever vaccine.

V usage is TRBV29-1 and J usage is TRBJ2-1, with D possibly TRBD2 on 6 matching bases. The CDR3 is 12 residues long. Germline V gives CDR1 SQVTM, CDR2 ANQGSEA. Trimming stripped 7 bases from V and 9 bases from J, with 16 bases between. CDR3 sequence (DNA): TGCAGCGCCCCCGCGGAGGGGAGTGAGCAGTTCTTC. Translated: CSAPAEGSEQFF.

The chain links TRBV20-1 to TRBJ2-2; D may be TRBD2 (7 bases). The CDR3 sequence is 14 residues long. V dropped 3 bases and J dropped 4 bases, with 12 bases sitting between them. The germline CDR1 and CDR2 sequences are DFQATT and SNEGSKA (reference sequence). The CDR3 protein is CSASWGGGTGELFF. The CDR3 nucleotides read TGCAGTGCTAGTTGGGGGGGCGGCACCGGGGAGCTGTTTTTT.

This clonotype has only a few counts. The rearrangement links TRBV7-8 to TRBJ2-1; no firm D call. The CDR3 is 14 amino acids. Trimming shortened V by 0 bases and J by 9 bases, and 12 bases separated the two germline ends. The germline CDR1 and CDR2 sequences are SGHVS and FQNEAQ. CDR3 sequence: CASSLASSLGEQFF. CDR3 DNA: TGTGCCAGCAGCTTAGCCTCTTCCCTCGGTGAGCAGTTCTTC.

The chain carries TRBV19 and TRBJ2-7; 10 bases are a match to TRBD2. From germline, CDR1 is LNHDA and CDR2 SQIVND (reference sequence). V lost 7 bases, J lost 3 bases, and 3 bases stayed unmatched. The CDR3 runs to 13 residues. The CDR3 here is CASMASGSYEQYF. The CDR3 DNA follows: TGTGCCAGTATGGCTAGCGGGAGCTACGAGCAGTACTTC.

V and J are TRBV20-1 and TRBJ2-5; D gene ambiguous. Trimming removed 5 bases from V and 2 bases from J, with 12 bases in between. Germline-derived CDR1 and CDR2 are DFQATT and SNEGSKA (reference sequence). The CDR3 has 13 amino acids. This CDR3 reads CSAFLGAQETQYF. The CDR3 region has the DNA TGCAGTGCTTTCCTCGGAGCTCAAGAGACCCAGTACTTC.

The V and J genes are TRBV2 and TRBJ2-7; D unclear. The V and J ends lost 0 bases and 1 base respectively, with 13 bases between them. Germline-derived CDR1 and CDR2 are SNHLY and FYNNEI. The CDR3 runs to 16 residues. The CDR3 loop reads CASSEALAGVSYEQYF. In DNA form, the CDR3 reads TGTGCCAGCAGTGAAGCGCTGGCAGGCGTATCCTACGAGCAGTACTTC.

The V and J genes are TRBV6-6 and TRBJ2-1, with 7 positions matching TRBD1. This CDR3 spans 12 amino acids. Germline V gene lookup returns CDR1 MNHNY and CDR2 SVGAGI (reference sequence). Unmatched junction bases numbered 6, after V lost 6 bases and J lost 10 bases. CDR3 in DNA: TGTGCCAGCAGCCAGCGGACAGGAGAGCAGTTCTTC. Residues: CASSQRTGEQFF.

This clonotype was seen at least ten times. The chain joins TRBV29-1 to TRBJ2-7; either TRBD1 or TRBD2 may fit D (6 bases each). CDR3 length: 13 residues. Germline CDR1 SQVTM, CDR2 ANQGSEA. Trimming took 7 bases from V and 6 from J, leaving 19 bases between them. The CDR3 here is CSAEGGTSSEQYF. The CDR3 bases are TGCAGCGCTGAGGGCGGGACATCCAGCGAGCAGTACTTC.

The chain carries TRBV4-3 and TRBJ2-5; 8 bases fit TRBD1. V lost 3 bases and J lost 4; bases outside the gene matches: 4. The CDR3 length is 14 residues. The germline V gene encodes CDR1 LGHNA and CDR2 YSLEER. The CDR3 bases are TGCGCCAGCAGCCAGGCGACAGGGGTAGAGACCCAGTACTTC. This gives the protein CASSQATGVETQYF.

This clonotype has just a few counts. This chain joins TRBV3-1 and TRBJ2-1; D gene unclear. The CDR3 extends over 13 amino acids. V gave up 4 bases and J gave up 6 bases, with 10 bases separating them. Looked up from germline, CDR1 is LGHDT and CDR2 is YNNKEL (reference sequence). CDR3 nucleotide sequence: TGTGCCAGCAGCCCCACCGTCGGCAATGAGCAGTTCTTC. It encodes CASSPTVGNEQFF.

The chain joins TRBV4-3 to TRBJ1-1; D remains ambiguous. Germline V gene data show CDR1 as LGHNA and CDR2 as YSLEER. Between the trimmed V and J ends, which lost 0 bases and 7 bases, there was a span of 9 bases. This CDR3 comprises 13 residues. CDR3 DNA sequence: TGCGCCAGCAGCCAAGAATTGGAGAGTGAAGCTTTCTTT. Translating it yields CASSQELESEAFF.

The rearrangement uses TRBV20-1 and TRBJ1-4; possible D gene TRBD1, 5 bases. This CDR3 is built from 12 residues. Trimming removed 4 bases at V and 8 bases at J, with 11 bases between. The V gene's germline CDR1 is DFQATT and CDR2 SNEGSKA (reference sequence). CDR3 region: CSATGRGEKLFF. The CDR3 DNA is TGCAGTGCTACGGGCCGGGGGGAAAAACTGTTTTTT.

CDR3 protein: CASSLEWGNNEQFF. Here the CDR3 DNA reads TGCGCCAGCAGCCTAGAATGGGGGAACAATGAGCAGTTCTTC. J is TRBJ2-1 and V is TRBV5-1; D might be TRBD1 or TRBD2, each matching 5 bases. Between the trimmed V and J ends, which lost 4 bases and 5 bases, there was a span of 13 bases. Looked up from germline, CDR1 is SGHRS and CDR2 is YFSETQ. There are 14 residues in the CDR3. Full variable domain (rest looked up from reference TRBV5-1 and TRBJ2-1): KAGVTQTPRYLIKTRGQQVTLSCSPISGHRSVSWYQQTPGQGLQFLFEYFSETQRNKGNFPGRFSGRQFSNSRSEMNVSTLELGDSALYLCASSLEWGNNEQFFGPGTRLTVL.

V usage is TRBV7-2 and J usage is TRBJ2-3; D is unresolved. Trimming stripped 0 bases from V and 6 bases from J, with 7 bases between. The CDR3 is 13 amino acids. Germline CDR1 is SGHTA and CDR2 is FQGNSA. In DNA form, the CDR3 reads TGTGCCAGCAGCTTAGCGCTAGAGGATACGCAGTATTTT. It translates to CASSLALEDTQYF.

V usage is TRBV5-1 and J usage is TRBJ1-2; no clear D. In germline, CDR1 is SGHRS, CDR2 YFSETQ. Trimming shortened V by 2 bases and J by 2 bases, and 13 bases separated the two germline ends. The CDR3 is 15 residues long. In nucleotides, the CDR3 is TGCGCCAGCAGCTTCGTTGGATCCCTGAACTATGGCTACACCTTC. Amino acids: CASSFVGSLNYGYTF.

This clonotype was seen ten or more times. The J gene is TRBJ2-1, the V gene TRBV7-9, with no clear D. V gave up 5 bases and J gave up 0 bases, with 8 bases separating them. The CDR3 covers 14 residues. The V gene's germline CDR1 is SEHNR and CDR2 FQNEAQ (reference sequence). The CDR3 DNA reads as TGTGCCAGCAGCCCGACAAGCTCCTACAATGAGCAGTTCTTC. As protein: CASSPTSSYNEQFF. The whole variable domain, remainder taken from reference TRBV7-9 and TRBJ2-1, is DTGVSQNPRHKITKRGQNVTFRCDPISEHNRLYWYRQTLGQGPEFLTYFQNEAQLEKSRLLSDRFSAERPKGSFSTLEIQRTEQGDSAMYLCASSPTSSYNEQFFGPGTRLTVL.

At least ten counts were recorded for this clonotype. CDR3 nucleotides: TGTGCCAGCAGCTTAAGGACAGATAATTCACCCCTCCACTTT. Encoded protein: CASSLRTDNSPLHF. The V gene is TRBV7-9, the J gene TRBJ1-6; TRBD1 is a possible D gene (6 bases). The CDR3 is 14 amino acids. Trimming pared 2 bases from V and 5 bases from J, leaving 7 bases between. Germline lookup yields CDR1 SEHNR and CDR2 FQNEAQ (reference sequence).

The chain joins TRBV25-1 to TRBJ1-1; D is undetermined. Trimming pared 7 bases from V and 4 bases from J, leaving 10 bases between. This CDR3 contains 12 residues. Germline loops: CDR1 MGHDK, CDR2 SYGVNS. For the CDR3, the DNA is TGTGCCAGCACCGGTATGGGCACTGAAGCTTTCTTT. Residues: CASTGMGTEAFF.

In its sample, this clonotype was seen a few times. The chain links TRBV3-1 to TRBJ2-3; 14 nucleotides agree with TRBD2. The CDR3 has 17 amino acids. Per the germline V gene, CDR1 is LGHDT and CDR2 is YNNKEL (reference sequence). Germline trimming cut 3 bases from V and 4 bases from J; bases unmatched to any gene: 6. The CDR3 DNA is TGTGCCAGCAGCCAGTGGGGGACTAGCGGGGGCCCAGATACGCAGTATTTT. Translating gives CASSQWGTSGGPDTQYF.

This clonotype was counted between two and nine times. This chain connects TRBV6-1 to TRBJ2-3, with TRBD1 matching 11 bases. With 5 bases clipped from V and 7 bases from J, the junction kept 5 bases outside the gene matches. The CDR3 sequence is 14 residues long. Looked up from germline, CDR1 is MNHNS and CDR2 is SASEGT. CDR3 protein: CASSPGTGGYTQYF. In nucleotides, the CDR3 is TGTGCCAGCAGTCCCGGGACAGGGGGATATACGCAGTATTTT.

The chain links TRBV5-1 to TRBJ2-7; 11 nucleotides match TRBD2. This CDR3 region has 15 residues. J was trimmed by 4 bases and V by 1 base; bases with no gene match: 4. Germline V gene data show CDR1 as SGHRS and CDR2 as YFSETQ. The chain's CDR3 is CASSLTSGSWYEQYF. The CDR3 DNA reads TGCGCCAGCAGCTTGACTAGCGGGAGTTGGTACGAGCAGTACTTC.

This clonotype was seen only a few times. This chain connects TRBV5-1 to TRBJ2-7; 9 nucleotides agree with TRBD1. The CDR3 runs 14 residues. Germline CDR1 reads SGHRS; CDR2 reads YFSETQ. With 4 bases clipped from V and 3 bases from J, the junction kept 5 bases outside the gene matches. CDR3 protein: CASSVGQGNYEQYF. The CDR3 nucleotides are TGCGCCAGCAGCGTCGGACAGGGGAACTACGAGCAGTACTTC.

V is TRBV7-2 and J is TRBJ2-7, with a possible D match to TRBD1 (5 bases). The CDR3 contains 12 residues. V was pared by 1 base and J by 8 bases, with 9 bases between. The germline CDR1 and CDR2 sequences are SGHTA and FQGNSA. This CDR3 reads CASSLEGFQQYF. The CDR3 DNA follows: TGTGCCAGCAGCTTAGAGGGGTTCCAGCAGTACTTC.

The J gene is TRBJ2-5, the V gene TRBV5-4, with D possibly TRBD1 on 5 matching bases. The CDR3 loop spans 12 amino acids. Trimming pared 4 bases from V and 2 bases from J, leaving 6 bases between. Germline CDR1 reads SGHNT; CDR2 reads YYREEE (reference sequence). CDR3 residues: CASSKGQETQYF. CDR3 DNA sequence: TGTGCCAGCAGCAAGGGGCAAGAGACCCAGTACTTC.

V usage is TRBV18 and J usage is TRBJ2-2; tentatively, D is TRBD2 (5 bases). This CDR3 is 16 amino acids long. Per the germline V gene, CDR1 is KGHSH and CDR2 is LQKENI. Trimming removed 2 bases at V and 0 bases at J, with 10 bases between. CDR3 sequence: CASSPRPRANTGELFF. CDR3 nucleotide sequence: TGTGCCAGCTCACCAAGGCCGCGGGCGAACACCGGGGAGCTGTTTTTT.

The CDR3 region is CASSLVAGRADTQYF. CDR3 sequence (DNA): TGTGCCAGCAGCTTGGTAGCGGGTAGGGCAGATACGCAGTATTTT. The chain carries TRBV7-2 and TRBJ2-3, with TRBD2 matching over 7 bases. The length of the CDR3 is 15 residues. Trimming at V came to 3 bases and at J to 4 bases, leaving 7 bases not matched to a gene. The germline CDR1 and CDR2 sequences are SGHTA and FQGNSA.